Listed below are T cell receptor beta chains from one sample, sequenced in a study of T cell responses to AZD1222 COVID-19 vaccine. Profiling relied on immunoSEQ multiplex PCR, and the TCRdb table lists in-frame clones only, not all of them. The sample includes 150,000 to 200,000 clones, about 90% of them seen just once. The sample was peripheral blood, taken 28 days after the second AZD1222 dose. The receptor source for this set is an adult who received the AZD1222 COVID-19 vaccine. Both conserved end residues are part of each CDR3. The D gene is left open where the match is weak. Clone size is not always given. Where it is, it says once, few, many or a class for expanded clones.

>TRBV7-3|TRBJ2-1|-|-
TGTGCCAGCAGCTTATTTCAGGGCCTCTACAATGAGCAGTTCTTC
CASSLFQGLYNEQFF
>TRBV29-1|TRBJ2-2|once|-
TGCAGCGTTGAGGTTCCCGGAGCCGGGGAGCTGTTTTTT
CSVEVPGAGELFF
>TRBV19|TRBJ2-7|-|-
TGTGCCAGTAGTATGCGGAAGGGGTCCTACGAGCAGTACTTC
CASSMRKGSYEQYF
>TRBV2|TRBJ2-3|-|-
TGTGCCAGCAGTGAGATGGGGCAAGGAACAGATACGCAGTATTTT
CASSEMGQGTDTQYF
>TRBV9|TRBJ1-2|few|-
TGTGCCAGCTCCGCCGCAGGACAGAGTTTCAACTATGGCTACACCTTC
CASSAAGQSFNYGYTF
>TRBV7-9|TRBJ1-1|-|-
TGTGCCAGCAGCGCCTATGGACGGATGAACACTGAAGCTTTCTTT
CASSAYGRMNTEAFF
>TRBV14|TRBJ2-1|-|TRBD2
TGTGCCAGCAGCCAATTCGGGACTAGCGGGGGGGCCTACAATGAGCAGTTCTTC
CASSQFGTSGGAYNEQFF
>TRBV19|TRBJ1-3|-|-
TGTGCCAGTAGTTCCGACAGCAACTCTGGAAACACCATATATTTT
CASSSDSNSGNTIYF
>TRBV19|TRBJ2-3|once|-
TGTGCCAGTAGTATAGGGGTCAGGATTTCCACAGATACGCAGTATTTT
CASSIGVRISTDTQYF
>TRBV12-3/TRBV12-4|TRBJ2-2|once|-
TGTGCCAGCAGTTTCAACACCGGGGAGCTGTTTTTT
CASSFNTGELFF
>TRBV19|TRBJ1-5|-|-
TGTGCCAGCCGGGCCCTGAGGAGTTCGCCCCAGCATTTT
CASRALRSSPQHF
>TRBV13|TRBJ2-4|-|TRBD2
TGTGCCAGCAGCTTAGTAGCGGGGGGCCCAATAGCCAAAAACATTCAGTACTTC
CASSLVAGGPIAKNIQYF
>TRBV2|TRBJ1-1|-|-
TGTGCCAGCAAGATCCCGGGGACTTTTCTGGTGAACACTGAAGCTTTCTTT
CASKIPGTFLVNTEAFF
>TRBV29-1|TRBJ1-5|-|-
TGCAGCGTTGAGGTCGGGGTGGGGCAGCCCCAGCATTTT
CSVEVGVGQPQHF
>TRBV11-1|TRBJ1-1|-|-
TGTGCCAGCGGCCTCGGGGCCGGAGGGACTGAAGCTTTCTTT
CASGLGAGGTEAFF
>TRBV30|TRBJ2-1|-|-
TGTGCCTGGGCCACGGGGCCCAATGAGCAGTTCTTC
CAWATGPNEQFF
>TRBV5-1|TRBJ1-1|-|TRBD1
TGCGCCAGCAGGGACAGGGGGAACACTGAAGCTTTCTTT
CASRDRGNTEAFF
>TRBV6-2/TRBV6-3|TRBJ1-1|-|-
TGTGCCAGCAGCCTACAACGGGCCACTGAAGCTTTCTTT
CASSLQRATEAFF